Below are 32 T cell receptor beta chains sequenced from a single sample in a study of shared clonotypes between healthy human individuals. Method: immunoSEQ multiplex PCR; TCRdb's copy keeps in-frame clones and lacks some. This table has about 2.4 million clones, 93% appearing once. Sequencing used naive CD4+ T cells from PBMCs. Subset indicated: CD45RA+ positively selected. These receptors were obtained from a man between 18 and 35 years old in good health. Some clones in this sample may be carry-over from other donors' samples.

Remarks on this clone: At the DNA level, this CDR3 is encoded by other sequences in the same sample as well. The rearrangement joins TRBV19 to TRBJ1-5; tentative D call: TRBD1 (6 bases). From germline, CDR1 is LNHDA and CDR2 SQIVND (reference sequence). V lost 2 bases and J lost 4, with 12 bases in between. The CDR3 covers 15 residues. CDR3 region: CASSIWGRGNQPQHF. CDR3 nucleotide sequence: TGTGCCAGTAGTATATGGGGCAGGGGAAATCAGCCCCAGCATTTT.

The chain employs TRBV2 and TRBJ2-7; 10 bases are shared with TRBD1. Losses at the gene ends were 0 bases for V and 3 bases for J; bases not matched to a gene: 5. The V gene's germline CDR1 is SNHLY and CDR2 FYNNEI. The CDR3 has 16 residues. The CDR3 protein is CASSEAPGQGYYEQYF. CDR3 nucleotide sequence: TGTGCCAGCAGTGAAGCTCCGGGACAGGGGTACTACGAGCAGTACTTC.

The rearrangement links TRBV11-3 to TRBJ2-3; D gene uncertain. The CDR3 is 16 amino acids. Trimming stripped 1 base from V and 0 bases from J, with 11 bases between. Germline V gene sequence: CDR1 SGHNT, CDR2 YENEEA. The CDR3 DNA reads as TGTGCCAGCAGCTTAGGCGCCAGCACTAGCACAGATACGCAGTATTTT. Its translation is CASSLGASTSTDTQYF.

Comments on this clone: At the DNA level, this CDR3 is encoded by other sequences in the same sample as well. The rearrangement uses TRBV18 and TRBJ2-2; no firm D call. The CDR3 sequence is 14 residues long. CDR1 KGHSH and CDR2 LQKENI come from the germline V gene. The V end lost 3 bases, the J end lost 2 bases, and 7 bases lay between the germline ends. CDR3 sequence reads: CASSPQPNTGELFF. In DNA, the CDR3 is TGTGCCAGCTCACCCCAACCAAACACCGGGGAGCTGTTTTTT.

The chain has TRBV7-2 and TRBJ2-7, with D possibly TRBD1 on 7 matching bases. Trimming shortened V by 2 bases and J by 2 bases, and 13 bases separated the two germline ends. From germline, CDR1 is SGHTA and CDR2 FQGNSA. The CDR3 sequence is 15 residues long. This CDR3 reads CASSLRQGGPYEQYF. The DNA for the CDR3 is TGTGCCAGCAGCTTACGGCAGGGGGGTCCCTACGAGCAGTACTTC.

The chain employs TRBV6-1 and TRBJ2-3; 11 positions match TRBD2. Germline V CDR1 and CDR2: MNHNS, SASEGT. J lost 0 bases, V lost 4 bases, and 3 bases had no gene match. This CDR3 contains 16 residues. The CDR3 protein is CASSGRLAGSTDTQYF. The DNA of the CDR3 is TGTGCCAGCAGTGGAAGACTAGCGGGGAGCACAGATACGCAGTATTTT.

The V gene is TRBV28, the J gene TRBJ1-2; the D is unclear. V lost 2 bases, J lost 0 bases, and 13 bases lay in between. The germline V gene encodes CDR1 MDHEN and CDR2 SYDVKM. The CDR3 has 16 residues. DNA of the CDR3: TGTGCCAGCAGTTTAAGGTCAGCGTACACTAACTATGGCTACACCTTC. Encoded protein: CASSLRSAYTNYGYTF.

The chain uses TRBV29-1 and TRBJ2-1; either TRBD1 or TRBD2 may supply D (5 bases each). The V end was cut by 7 bases, the J end by 5 bases, with 21 bases between. This CDR3 has 15 amino acids. Germline-derived CDR1 and CDR2 are SQVTM and ANQGSEA. CDR3 sequence (DNA): TGCAGCGCTCCCAAAGGGGCTAGCTACAACAATGAGCAGTTCTTC. This translates into CSAPKGASYNNEQFF.

The CDR3 DNA reads TGTGCCAGCAGTTTATCGTCAGGCGTAAATCAGCCCCAGCATTTT. Translating gives CASSLSSGVNQPQHF. The V call is TRBV27, the J call TRBJ1-5; the D is unclear. This CDR3 has 15 residues. The germline gives CDR1 MNHEY, CDR2 SMNVEV (reference sequence). The V and J ends lost 0 bases and 4 bases respectively, with 10 bases between them.

The V call is TRBV5-1, the J call TRBJ2-5; tentative D call: TRBD2 (5 bases). This CDR3 region has 14 residues. V lost 5 bases and J 9 bases, leaving 20 bases between the germline ends. Germline CDR1 is SGHRS and CDR2 is YFSETQ. This CDR3 reads CASRAGLSLEAQYF. The CDR3 bases are TGCGCCAGCAGGGCCGGTTTATCTTTGGAGGCCCAGTACTTC.

The V call is TRBV18, the J call TRBJ2-2; TRBD2 matches at 8 bases. The CDR3 totals 16 residues. With V trimmed by 6 bases and J by 4 bases, 10 bases remained unmatched. Germline lookup yields CDR1 KGHSH and CDR2 LQKENI. The CDR3 nucleotides read TGTGCCAGCTCGGCCTGGCGGGAGGAAGGCACCGGGGAGCTGTTTTTT. Translation: CASSAWREEGTGELFF. The full variable domain, completed using reference TRBV18 and TRBJ2-2, is NAGVMQNPRHLVRRRGQEARLRCSPMKGHSHVYWYRQLPEEGLKFMVYLQKENIIDESGMPKERFSAEFPKEGPSILRIQQVVRGDSAAYFCASSAWREEGTGELFFGEGSRLTVL.

The rearrangement links TRBV19 to TRBJ1-5; D remains unclear. With 1 base removed from V and 8 bases from J, the gap between germline ends came to 9 bases. The length of the CDR3 is 13 residues. Germline values: CDR1 LNHDA, CDR2 SQIVND (reference sequence). The CDR3 nucleotides are TGTGCCAGTAGTATAGTGATAGAGGAGCCCCAGCATTTT. Its translation is CASSIVIEEPQHF.

This clone was counted only a few times. This chain connects TRBV30 to TRBJ1-1; D is perhaps TRBD1 (5 bases). In germline, CDR1 is GTSNPN, CDR2 SVGIG (reference sequence). The V end lost 4 bases, the J end lost 4 bases, and 10 bases lay between the germline ends. This CDR3 region has 12 residues. CDR3 nucleotides: TGTGCCTGGACCAGGGATCTCACTGAAGCTTTCTTT. Translated, it gives CAWTRDLTEAFF. Complete variable domain (other parts from reference TRBV30 and TRBJ1-1): SQTIHQWPATLVQPVGSPLSLECTVEGTSNPNLYWYRQAAGRGLQLLFYSVGIGQISSEVPQNLSASRPQDRQFILSSKKLLLSDSGFYLCAWTRDLTEAFFGQGTRLTVV.

This clone was seen only once. The V and J genes are TRBV28 and TRBJ2-1; D might be TRBD1 (8 bases). The length of the CDR3 is 13 residues. Trimming pared 5 bases from V and 7 bases from J, leaving 12 bases between. Germline V CDR1 and CDR2: MDHEN, SYDVKM. The CDR3 DNA reads TGTGCCAGCAGTCTACAGGGGGGGAATGAGCAGTTCTTC. This sequence encodes CASSLQGGNEQFF.

The sample holds a few counts of this clone. V and J are TRBV19 and TRBJ1-5; 7 positions agree with TRBD1. CDR1 is LNHDA, CDR2 SQIVND, per germline (reference sequence). The V gene end was trimmed by 4 bases and the J gene end by 0 bases; junction bases not matched to a gene: 9. This CDR3 region has 17 residues. CDR3 bases: TGTGCCAGTAGTACCACTCGGACAGGTGATAGCAATCAGCCCCAGCATTTT. Protein sequence: CASSTTRTGDSNQPQHF. The complete variable domain, with remaining parts taken from reference TRBV19 and TRBJ1-5, reads DGGITQSPKYLFRKEGQNVTLSCEQNLNHDAMYWYRQDPGQGLRLIYYSQIVNDFQKGDIAEGYSVSREKKESFPLTVTSAQKNPTAFYLCASSTTRTGDSNQPQHFGDGTRLSIL.

The chain uses TRBV30 and TRBJ2-1, with a tentative D call TRBD2 (6 bases). V was shortened by 1 base and J by 0 bases, with 13 bases between the two germline ends. This CDR3 is built from 16 residues. The germline gives CDR1 GTSNPN, CDR2 SVGIG (reference sequence). DNA for the CDR3: TGTGCCTGGAGTGGGGGGACTGGCAGCTCCTACAATGAGCAGTTCTTC. It yields the protein CAWSGGTGSSYNEQFF.

This sequence joins TRBV21-1 and TRBJ2-5. TRBV21-1 is shown as a pseudogene. The length of the CDR3 is 15 residues. Here the CDR3 DNA reads TGTGCCAGCATCCACACCTTATATGGGGAAGAGACCCAGTACTTC. Protein: CASIHTLYGEETQYF.

This chain connects TRBV6-1 to TRBJ1-1; D unresolved. The CDR3 totals 12 residues. The germline V gene encodes CDR1 MNHNS and CDR2 SASEGT. The germline V and J ends were trimmed by 8 bases and 9 bases, with 16 bases remaining between them. In nucleotides, the CDR3 is TGTGCCAGCCCCTCAGGATCCCGGAAAGCTTTCTTT. Protein: CASPSGSRKAFF.

This chain uses TRBV19 with TRBJ1-1; D remains unclear. The CDR3 runs to 16 residues. Germline loops: CDR1 LNHDA, CDR2 SQIVND (reference sequence). V lost 3 bases to trimming and J lost 7 bases, with 21 bases between them. CDR3 coding DNA: TGTGCCAGTAGTATCGCTTATAAGGCGGGAGAAGGTGAAGCTTTCTTT. Translated: CASSIAYKAGEGEAFF.

The V call is TRBV28, the J call TRBJ1-2, with D unclear. Trimming cost V 2 bases and J 4 bases, with 8 bases left between them. Germline CDR1 is MDHEN and CDR2 is SYDVKM. The CDR3 has 13 residues. CDR3 coding DNA: TGTGCCAGCAGTTTACAGGCGGTCTATGGCTACACCTTC. Protein: CASSLQAVYGYTF.

This clone showed up just once. This chain links TRBV5-1 with TRBJ1-1, with TRBD1 identical over 10 bases. CDR1 is SGHRS and CDR2 is YFSETQ in the germline V gene. The CDR3 has 15 residues. With V trimmed by 3 bases and J by 5 bases, 7 bases remained unmatched. The CDR3 spells CASSSLGGQGTEAFF. In nucleotides, the CDR3 is TGCGCCAGCAGCTCGCTGGGGGGACAGGGGACTGAAGCTTTCTTT.

The chain couples TRBV7-3 to TRBJ2-1; D call uncertain. V was clipped by 5 bases and J by 4 bases, with 9 bases between them. Germline V gives CDR1 SGHTA, CDR2 FQGTGA. The length of the CDR3 is 13 residues. This CDR3 is CASSPGPYNEQFF. The CDR3, as DNA: TGTGCCAGCAGCCCCGGGCCTTACAATGAGCAGTTCTTC.

The CDR3 sequence: CASSPGTGTYGYTF. The DNA of the CDR3 is TGTGCCAGCAGCCCGGGGACAGGGACCTATGGCTACACCTTC. The V call is TRBV9, the J call TRBJ1-2; TRBD1 matches at 9 bases. The J segment lost 4 bases and the V segment lost 4 bases, leaving 5 bases of the junction unmatched. CDR1 and CDR2 from the germline V gene are SGDLS and YYNGEE. The CDR3 extends over 14 amino acids.

The V and J genes are TRBV5-6 and TRBJ2-1; D unclear. CDR1 is SGHDT and CDR2 is YYEEEE in the germline V gene. V dropped 1 base and J dropped 0 bases, with 14 bases sitting between them. This CDR3 has 17 amino acids. This chain's CDR3 is CASSLRRQFSSYNEQFF. DNA of the CDR3: TGTGCCAGCAGCTTGCGTCGGCAGTTCAGCTCCTACAATGAGCAGTTCTTC.

As for this clone: The sample contains more than one DNA sequence encoding this CDR3. This chain uses TRBV6-5 with TRBJ1-1; a possible D gene is TRBD1 (5 bases). V lost 6 bases and J 5 bases, leaving 13 bases between the germline ends. Per the germline V gene, CDR1 is MNHEY and CDR2 is SVGAGI. The CDR3 spans 13 residues. The CDR3 protein is CASSPPGGTEAFF. The CDR3 nucleotides are TGTGCCAGCAGCCCCCCGGGGGGAACTGAAGCTTTCTTT.

The chain carries TRBV30 and TRBJ2-6, with 8 bases identical to TRBD1. The length of the CDR3 is 19 residues. V dropped 1 base and J dropped 2; count of bases not matched to a gene: 13. Germline lookup yields CDR1 GTSNPN and CDR2 SVGIG (reference sequence). The CDR3 region has the DNA TGTGCCTGGAGTGGTTTCCCTCGGACAGGGAAGGCTGGGGCCAACGTCCTGACTTTC. Protein product: CAWSGFPRTGKAGANVLTF.

This chain links TRBV2 with TRBJ2-5; D is undetermined. The CDR3 sequence is 15 residues long. Germline V gene lookup returns CDR1 SNHLY and CDR2 FYNNEI. V lost 7 bases to trimming and J lost 1 base, with 16 bases between them. The CDR3 spells CASTSQGLPQETQYF. The CDR3 DNA reads as TGTGCCAGCACCTCCCAAGGGCTACCCCAAGAGACCCAGTACTTC.

With regard to this clone: The sample carries other DNA sequences with the same CDR3. The chain joins TRBV5-4 to TRBJ2-7, with a tentative D call TRBD2 (5 bases). Germline assignment: CDR1 SGHNT and CDR2 YYREEE (reference sequence). This CDR3 comprises 12 residues. V gave up 4 bases and J gave up 4 bases, with 9 bases separating them. CDR3 nucleotides: TGTGCCAGCAGCCCACTAGGATACGAGCAGTACTTC. It specifies CASSPLGYEQYF.

This chain links TRBV9 with TRBJ2-3; either TRBD1 or TRBD2 may fit D (6 bases each). CDR1 SGDLS and CDR2 YYNGEE come from the germline V gene. The V gene lost 4 bases and the J gene lost 10 bases, with 22 bases spanning the gap. The CDR3 extends over 15 amino acids. The CDR3 loop reads CASSLSGGGRVAQYF. The DNA for the CDR3 is TGTGCCAGCAGCCTTTCTGGAGGGGGGCGTGTGGCGCAGTATTTT.

The V and J genes are TRBV4-1 and TRBJ2-1; 10 nucleotides agree with TRBD2. The CDR3 sequence is 15 residues long. The V segment lost 2 bases and the J segment 4 bases; nucleotides outside the gene matches: 2. Per the germline V gene, CDR1 is MGHRA and CDR2 is YSYEKL. CDR3 amino acids: CASSQSGLAYNEQFF. As DNA, the CDR3 is TGCGCCAGCAGCCAATCGGGACTAGCGTACAATGAGCAGTTCTTC.

The chain uses TRBV5-4 and TRBJ1-1; D is undetermined. The CDR3 totals 14 residues. The germline V gene encodes CDR1 SGHNT and CDR2 YYREEE (reference sequence). V gave up 4 bases and J gave up 1 base, with 11 bases separating them. In nucleotides, the CDR3 is TGTGCCAGCAGCCCAGGCCTCCGGAACACTGAAGCTTTCTTT. This encodes CASSPGLRNTEAFF.

The chain employs TRBV19 and TRBJ1-5; D gene unclear. The CDR3 contains 14 residues. Germline assignment: CDR1 LNHDA and CDR2 SQIVND (reference sequence). V gave up 6 bases and J gave up 0 bases, with 9 bases separating them. This CDR3 reads CASSGSFSNQPQHF. The CDR3 DNA reads TGTGCCAGTAGCGGCAGTTTTAGCAATCAGCCCCAGCATTTT.